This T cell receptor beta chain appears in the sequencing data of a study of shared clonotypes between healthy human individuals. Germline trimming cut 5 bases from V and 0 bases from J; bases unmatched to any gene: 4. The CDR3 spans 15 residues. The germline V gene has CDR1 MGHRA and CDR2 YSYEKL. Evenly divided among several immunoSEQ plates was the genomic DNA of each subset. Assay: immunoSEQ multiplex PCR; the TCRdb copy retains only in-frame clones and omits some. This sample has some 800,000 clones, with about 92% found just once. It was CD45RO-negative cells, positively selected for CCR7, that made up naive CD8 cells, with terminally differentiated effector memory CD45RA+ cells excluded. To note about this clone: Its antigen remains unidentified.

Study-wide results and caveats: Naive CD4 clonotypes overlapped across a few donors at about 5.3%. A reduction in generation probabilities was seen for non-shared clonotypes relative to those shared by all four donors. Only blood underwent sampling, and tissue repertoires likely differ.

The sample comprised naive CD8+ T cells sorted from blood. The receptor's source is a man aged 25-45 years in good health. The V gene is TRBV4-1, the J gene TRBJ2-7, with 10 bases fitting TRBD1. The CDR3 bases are TGCGCCAGCAGCACCAGGACAGGGGGCTCCTACGAGCAGTACTTC. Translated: CASSTRTGGSYEQYF.